This TCR beta chain was profiled in a study of blood T cell repertoires in COVID-19. Study information: COVID-19 samples from acute and convalescent phases originated in the United States, Italy and Spain. In each case, the material was cDNA or gDNA derived from T cells, B-cell-depleted T cells, or PBMCs.

Methods used by the authors: Nucleated cell counts were estimated from reference gene primer amplification. The method was immunoSEQ multiplex PCR; TCRdb's version includes in-frame clones alone and lacks a portion of them. Clone size and the V and J calls come from that table; the DNA yielded D and trimming. This sample yields approximately 40,000 clones, of which around 87% are seen a single time; 20% to 25% belongs to the top ten. In its sample, this clone was seen once. This CDR3 has 16 residues. V lost 4 bases and J 2 bases, leaving 15 bases between the germline ends. CDR1 and CDR2 (germline): MDHEN, SYDVKM.

The rearrangement links TRBV28 to TRBJ1-3; a possible D gene is TRBD1 (5 bases). The sample was peripheral blood. The clonotype was recovered from a man aged 55 to 70 with acute or convalescent COVID-19. The CDR3 protein is CASSSPDGGAGNTIYF. The CDR3 DNA reads as TGTGCCAGCAGTTCCCCTGATGGGGGGGCTGGAAACACCATATATTTT.